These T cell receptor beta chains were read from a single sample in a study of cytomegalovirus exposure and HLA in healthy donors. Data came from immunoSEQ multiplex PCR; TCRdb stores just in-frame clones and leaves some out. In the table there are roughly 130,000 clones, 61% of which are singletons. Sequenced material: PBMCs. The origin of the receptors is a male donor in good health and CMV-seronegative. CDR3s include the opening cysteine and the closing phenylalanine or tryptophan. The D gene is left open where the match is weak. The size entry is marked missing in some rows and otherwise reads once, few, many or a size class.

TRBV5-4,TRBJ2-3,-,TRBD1,CASTKHPGQGLTDTQYF,TGTGCCAGCACCAAACACCCGGGACAGGGGTTGACAGATACGCAGTATTTT
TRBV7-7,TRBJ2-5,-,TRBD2,CASSLATRGGETQYF,TGTGCCAGCAGCTTAGCGACGCGCGGGGGGGAGACCCAGTACTTC
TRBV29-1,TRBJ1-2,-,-,CSGQLDYGYTF,TGCAGCGGACAGCTCGACTATGGCTACACCTTC
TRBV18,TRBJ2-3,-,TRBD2,CASSPDRTSGLDTQYF,TGTGCCAGCTCACCTGATCGGACTAGCGGGCTAGATACGCAGTATTTT
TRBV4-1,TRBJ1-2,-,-,CASSPAEGTNYGYTF,TGCGCCAGCAGCCCAGCGGAGGGGACCAACTATGGCTACACCTTC
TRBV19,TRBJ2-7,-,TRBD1,CASSTQGTVHEQYF,TGTGCCAGTAGTACACAGGGGACAGTCCACGAGCAGTACTTC
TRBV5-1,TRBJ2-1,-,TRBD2,CASSPPRQRGDEQFF,TGCGCCAGCAGCCCCCCCCGACAGCGGGGGGATGAGCAGTTCTTC
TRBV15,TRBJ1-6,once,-,CATSRDRGGLGSPLHF,TGTGCCACCAGCAGAGATCGAGGGGGTTTAGGTTCACCCCTCCACTTT
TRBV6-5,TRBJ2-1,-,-,CAHQGPYNNEQFF,TGTGCCCATCAGGGGCCATACAACAATGAGCAGTTCTTC
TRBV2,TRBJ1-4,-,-,CASSEGRGDEKLFF,TGTGCCAGCAGTGAGGGCAGGGGAGATGAAAAACTGTTTTTT
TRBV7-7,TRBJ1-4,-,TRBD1,CASSLDTGGKLFF,TGTGCTAGCAGCTTAGATACAGGGGGAAAACTGTTTTTT
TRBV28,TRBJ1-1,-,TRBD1,CASNSIGQGAGTEAFF,TGTGCCAGCAACTCAATCGGGCAGGGGGCAGGCACTGAAGCTTTCTTT
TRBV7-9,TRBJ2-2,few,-,CASSLRRGAGATGELFF,TGTGCCAGCAGTCTCCGCCGGGGGGCGGGGGCCACCGGGGAGCTGTTTTTT
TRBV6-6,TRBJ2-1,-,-,CASSYVAGLYNEQFF,TGTGCCAGCAGTTATGTCGCGGGGCTCTACAATGAGCAGTTCTTC
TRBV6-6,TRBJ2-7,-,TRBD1,CASSGTGGYEQYF,TGTGCCAGCAGCGGGACAGGGGGATACGAGCAGTACTTC
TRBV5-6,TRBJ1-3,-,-,CASSLVPGGGSGNTIYF,TGTGCCAGCAGCTTGGTCCCCGGCGGAGGCTCTGGAAACACCATATATTTT
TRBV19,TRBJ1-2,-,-,CASSIDRNGYTF,TGTGCCAGTAGTATCGACAGAAATGGCTACACCTTC
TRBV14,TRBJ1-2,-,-,CASSQVEVPYGYTF,TGTGCCAGCAGCCAAGTGGAGGTCCCCTATGGCTACACCTTC
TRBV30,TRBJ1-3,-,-,CAWTPGAGNTIYF,TGTGCCTGGACACCGGGGGCTGGAAACACCATATATTTT
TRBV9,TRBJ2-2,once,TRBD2,CASSVGLQGGDTGELFF,TGTGCCAGCAGCGTAGGGCTCCAGGGAGGGGACACCGGGGAGCTGTTTTTT
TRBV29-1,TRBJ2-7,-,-,CSVIRGSSYEQYF,TGCAGCGTCATCCGGGGGTCTTCCTACGAGCAGTACTTC
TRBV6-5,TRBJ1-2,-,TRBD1,CASSYGTVYGYTF,TGTGCCAGCAGTTACGGGACAGTCTATGGCTACACCTTC
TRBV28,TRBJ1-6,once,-,CASSLYTGRYNSPLHF,TGTGCCAGCAGTTTATACACAGGGCGGTATAATTCACCCCTCCACTTT
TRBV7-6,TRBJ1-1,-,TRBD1,CASSQWGQGINTEAFF,TGTGCCAGCAGCCAATGGGGACAGGGGATAAACACTGAAGCTTTCTTT
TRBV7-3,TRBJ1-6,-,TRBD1,CASSFGTVNSPLHF,TGTGCCAGCAGCTTCGGGACAGTAAATTCACCCCTCCACTTT
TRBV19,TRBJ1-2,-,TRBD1,CASSTIQGEAGYTF,TGTGCCAGTAGTACAATACAGGGGGAGGCTGGCTACACCTTC
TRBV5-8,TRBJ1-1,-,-,CASSWRWAGARRGTEAFF,TGTGCCAGCAGTTGGCGATGGGCGGGGGCGCGGAGGGGCACTGAAGCTTTCTTT
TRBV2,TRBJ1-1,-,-,CASSESPNTEAFF,TGTGCCAGCAGTGAATCTCCGAACACTGAAGCTTTCTTT